This T cell receptor beta chain was documented in a study of beta chain features in type 1 diabetes. This clone was detected only a few times. Germline-derived CDR1 and CDR2 are MGHRA and YSYEKL. The ends lost 1 base at V and 1 base at J; junction bases unmatched: 0. The CDR3 has 15 amino acids. The sequenced template was cDNA made from the entire isolated RNA. Using immunoSEQ multiplex PCR, the repertoire was profiled, and TCRdb retains in-frame clones only, with some absent. The sample carries over 500,000 clones, 15% to 17% recorded once. The sample consisted of naive CD4+ T cells from blood. The chain joins TRBV4-1 to TRBJ2-7; TRBD2 aligns across 11 bases. The receptor was derived from a man aged 18 to 30 in good health. The CDR3 region has the DNA TGCGCCAGCAGCCAAGGACTAGCGGGGTCCTACGAGCAGTACTTC. It specifies CASSQGLAGSYEQYF.